This T cell receptor beta chain is from a study of cytomegalovirus exposure and HLA in healthy donors. V lost 0 bases and J lost 3; bases outside the gene matches: 8. Germline CDR1 and CDR2: LGHNA and YNFKEQ. The length of the CDR3 is 17 residues. General study findings and limits: Presence/absence analyses supposed approximately even sequencing depth among donors. In a later analysis, DRB1 alleles had the most associated TCRs; HLA-C alleles the fewest. In terms of immune exposure information, only CMV serostatus was available.

PCR primers comprised 60 Vbeta and 13 Jbeta primers. Profiling relied on immunoSEQ multiplex PCR, and the TCRdb table lists in-frame clones only, not all of them. The sample holds fewer than 85,000 clones, approximately 82% seen once. About this clone: Its antigen is currently unknown.

The V and J genes are TRBV4-2 and TRBJ2-7; 10 bases are shared with TRBD2. The sequencing input was PBMCs. The TCR comes from a man aged 65-85 years in good health and CMV-seropositive. The CDR3 reads CASSQEAGASGSYEQYF. CDR3 nucleotide sequence: TGTGCCAGCAGCCAAGAAGCCGGGGCTAGCGGGAGCTACGAGCAGTACTTC.